Below, 17 T cell receptor beta chains from the same sample are listed, as sequenced in a study of blood T cell repertoires in COVID-19. Repertoires were generated with immunoSEQ multiplex PCR, while TCRdb's copy carries only in-frame clones and drops some. The sample includes over 60,000 clones, around 74% of them seen just once. The sample comprised peripheral blood. These receptors were collected from a man aged 55 to 70 with COVID-19, enrolled during active disease.

This rearrangement joins TRBV6-6 to TRBJ2-5; the D gene is possibly TRBD2 (6 bases). The germline V gene encodes CDR1 MNHNY and CDR2 SVGAGI (reference sequence). The CDR3 is 16 amino acids. V was cut by 2 bases and J by 0 bases, with 13 bases left in between. This chain's CDR3 is CASSYDPRGYQETQYF. The CDR3 DNA sequence: TGTGCCAGCAGTTACGACCCCCGGGGGTACCAAGAGACCCAGTACTTC.

This clone was detected a few times. V gene TRBV27 combines with J gene TRBJ2-7; D gene ambiguous. This CDR3 is 15 amino acids long. Trimming removed 3 bases at V and 0 bases at J, with 12 bases between. Germline V gene sequence: CDR1 MNHEY, CDR2 SMNVEV (reference sequence). CDR3 DNA: TGTGCCAGCAGTTTCCGTACGGTGAACTCCTACGAGCAGTACTTC. Its translation is CASSFRTVNSYEQYF.

J is TRBJ2-3 and V is TRBV12-3 or TRBV12-4; unclear D gene. CDR3 length: 13 residues. With 6 bases removed from V and 5 bases from J, the gap between germline ends came to 12 bases. The CDR3 protein is CASSRSFRDTQYF. CDR3 in DNA: TGTGCCAGCAGCCGAAGCTTTAGAGATACGCAGTATTTT.

This clone was counted ten times or more. V is TRBV30 and J is TRBJ1-5; 12 nucleotides agree with TRBD1. With V trimmed by 0 bases and J by 2 bases, 2 bases remained unmatched. From germline, CDR1 is GTSNPN and CDR2 SVGIG (reference sequence). This CDR3 has 16 residues. The CDR3 DNA follows: TGTGCCTGGAGTGTAGGGACAGGGGGCGGCAATCAGCCCCAGCATTTT. Translated: CAWSVGTGGGNQPQHF.

This clone has ten or more counts. The CDR3 bases are TGTGCCAGCAGCTTGCTGCTGACAGTGAACACTGAAGCTTTCTTT. This gives the protein CASSLLLTVNTEAFF. This chain links TRBV5-5 with TRBJ1-1; TRBD1 might be the D (5 bases). Germline loops: CDR1 SGHKS, CDR2 YYEKEE (reference sequence). The CDR3 totals 15 residues. Trimming took off 1 base at V and 0 bases at J, with 10 bases between the two ends.

This clone has only a few counts. The chain employs TRBV6-5 and TRBJ1-2; D is uncertain. Germline assignment: CDR1 MNHEY and CDR2 SVGAGI. With 8 bases removed from V and 5 bases from J, the gap between germline ends came to 12 bases. This CDR3 region has 12 residues. This CDR3 reads CASQSSGYGYTF. Written as DNA, the CDR3 is TGTGCCAGCCAATCGTCAGGTTATGGCTACACCTTC.

The chain employs TRBV23-1 and TRBJ2-1; 10 nucleotides line up with TRBD1. TRBV23-1 is given ORF status, its function remaining uncertain. The junction had 8 bases not matched to a gene; V was cut back by 5 bases and J by 7 bases. This CDR3 region has 15 residues. The CDR3 loop reads CASSSGQGNENEQFF. CDR3 nucleotide sequence: TGCGCCAGCAGTTCGGGACAGGGGAACGAAAATGAGCAGTTCTTC.

This sequence joins TRBV29-1 and TRBJ2-5; maybe TRBD2 (6 bases). The CDR3 is 13 amino acids. CDR1 is SQVTM and CDR2 is ANQGSEA in the germline V gene. The ends were cut back, 7 bases at V and 4 bases at J, with 16 bases in the middle. The CDR3 spells CSAEEGLTETQYF. DNA for the CDR3: TGCAGCGCCGAAGAGGGACTGACAGAGACCCAGTACTTC.

The chain joins TRBV28 to TRBJ1-2; 7 positions agree with TRBD1. Germline assignment: CDR1 MDHEN and CDR2 SYDVKM. With 6 bases clipped from V and 4 bases from J, the junction kept 8 bases outside the gene matches. The CDR3 loop spans 14 amino acids. DNA of the CDR3: TGTGCCAGCAGGATTACAGGGGAAGGCTATGGCTACACCTTC. It is translated as CASRITGEGYGYTF.

This clone was detected once. The chain is built from TRBV5-1 and TRBJ2-3, with a possible D match to TRBD2 (6 bases). Looked up from germline, CDR1 is SGHRS and CDR2 is YFSETQ. This CDR3 region has 14 residues. The germline V and J ends were trimmed by 3 bases and 2 bases, with 10 bases remaining between them. CDR3 coding DNA: TGCGCCAGCAGCTCCCTAGCGCCCACAGATACGCAGTATTTT. Translation gives CASSSLAPTDTQYF.

This rearrangement joins TRBV7-9 to TRBJ2-3, with 8 bases fitting TRBD2. CDR1 is SEHNR and CDR2 is FQNEAQ in the germline V gene (reference sequence). V lost 3 bases and J lost 2; bases outside the gene matches: 4. The CDR3 is 15 residues long. Here the CDR3 reads CASSFGRAITDTQYF. The CDR3, as DNA: TGTGCCAGCAGCTTCGGGAGGGCCATCACAGATACGCAGTATTTT.

The genes are TRBV7-6 and TRBJ2-3, with 10 bases fitting TRBD2. This CDR3 is built from 15 residues. CDR1 and CDR2 (germline): SGHVS, FNYEAQ. V lost 3 bases and J lost 6; bases outside the gene matches: 6. CDR3 sequence: CASSLLAGVVDTQYF. CDR3 nucleotides: TGTGCCAGCAGCTTGCTAGCGGGAGTAGTGGATACGCAGTATTTT.

This clone was counted a few times. This chain joins TRBV3-1 (or the pseudogene TRBV3-2) and TRBJ2-5; D is possibly TRBD1 (5 bases). CDR1 and CDR2 (germline): LGHDT, YNNKEL (reference sequence). V lost 3 bases, J lost 4 bases, and 9 bases lay in between. CDR3 length: 13 amino acids. The CDR3, as DNA: TGTGCCAGCAGCCAGGGGCGGTCAGAGACCCAGTACTTC. Its protein is CASSQGRSETQYF.

In this sample, this clone turned up a few times. The CDR3 loop is CASSRGGAMNTEAFF. DNA for the CDR3: TGTGCCAGCAGTCGAGGGGGGGCCATGAACACTGAAGCTTTCTTT. The chain uses TRBV28 and TRBJ1-1; tentatively, D is TRBD1 (6 bases). The germline V gene has CDR1 MDHEN and CDR2 SYDVKM. V was cut by 5 bases and J by 0 bases, with 13 bases left in between. This CDR3 contains 15 residues.

This chain joins TRBV30 and TRBJ1-2; D is possibly TRBD1 (6 bases). Germline V gives CDR1 GTSNPN, CDR2 SVGIG (reference sequence). The V end lost 3 bases, the J end lost 7 bases, and 18 bases lay between the germline ends. This CDR3 contains 14 residues. The CDR3 region is CAWRALDSLRGYTF. DNA of the CDR3: TGTGCCTGGAGAGCCCTGGACAGTCTCCGTGGCTACACCTTC.

In its sample, this clone was seen once. The rearrangement uses TRBV27 and TRBJ2-7; maybe TRBD2 (6 bases). This CDR3 has 15 residues. Germline CDR1 MNHEY, CDR2 SMNVEV (reference sequence). The V end was cut by 4 bases, the J end by 2 bases, with 15 bases between. The DNA for the CDR3 is TGTGCCAGCAGTTCCTTTGGCGGGGTGACCTACGAGCAGTACTTC. This gives the protein CASSSFGGVTYEQYF.

This chain joins TRBV7-6 and TRBJ2-1, with D possibly TRBD1 on 5 matching bases. Germline V gene data show CDR1 as SGHVS and CDR2 as FNYEAQ. V was shortened by 1 base and J by 4 bases, with 14 bases between the two germline ends. CDR3 length equals 16 residues. Written as DNA, the CDR3 is TGTGCCAGCAGCTTAGACAGGAAAGTAGGGTACAATGAGCAGTTCTTC. Encoded protein: CASSLDRKVGYNEQFF.